This T cell receptor beta chain was recovered during a study of cytomegalovirus exposure and HLA in healthy donors. It was with 60 Vbeta and 13 Jbeta primers that the PCR ran. TCRdb's table, derived via immunoSEQ multiplex PCR, lists solely in-frame clones and lacks some. The sample includes 180,000 or so clones, over 65% of them seen just once. The CDR3 has 13 residues. Trimming left V 9 bases short and J 4 bases short, with 16 bases between. Germline assignment: CDR1 LNHDA and CDR2 SQIVND (reference sequence). The origin of this receptor is a man aged 18-30 years in good health and CMV-seronegative. J is TRBJ2-7 and V is TRBV19, with D possibly TRBD2 on 5 matching bases. The specimen sequenced was PBMCs. CDR3 loop: CASAGIVAYEQYF. CDR3 DNA: TGTGCCAGCGCCGGGATAGTCGCATACGAGCAGTACTTC.